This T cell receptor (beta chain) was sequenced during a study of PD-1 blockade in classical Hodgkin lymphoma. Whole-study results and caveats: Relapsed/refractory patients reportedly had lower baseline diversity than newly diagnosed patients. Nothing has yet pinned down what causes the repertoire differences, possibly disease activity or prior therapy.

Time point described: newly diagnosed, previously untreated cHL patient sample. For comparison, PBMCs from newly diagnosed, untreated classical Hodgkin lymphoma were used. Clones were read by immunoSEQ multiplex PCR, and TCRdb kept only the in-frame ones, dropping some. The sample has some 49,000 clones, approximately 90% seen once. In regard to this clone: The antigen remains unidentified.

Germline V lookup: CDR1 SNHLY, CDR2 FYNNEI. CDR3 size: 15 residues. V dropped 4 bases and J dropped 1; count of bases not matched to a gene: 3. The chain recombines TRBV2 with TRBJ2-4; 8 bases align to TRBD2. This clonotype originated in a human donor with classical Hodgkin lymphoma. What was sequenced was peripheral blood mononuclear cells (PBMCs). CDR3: CASSGRTSAKNIQYF. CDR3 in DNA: TGTGCCAGCAGTGGACGGACTAGCGCCAAAAACATTCAGTACTTC.